The 7 T cell receptor beta chains below were found in one sample sequenced in a study of early T cells in non-severe SARS-CoV-2 infection. TCRdb called the 5' RACE reads again in MiXCR, with one record for every CDR3 protein. Counted here are around 61,000 distinct CDR3 sequences, approximately 16% occurring once; the ten biggest clones make up 4.1%. The starting material was whole blood, obtained at baseline. The source of these receptors is an adult who was a healthcare worker with PCR-confirmed SARS-CoV-2 infection or an uninfected control (not recorded which).

This clonotype occurred once. V and J are TRBV9 and TRBJ1-1, with D tentatively TRBD1 (5 bases). Trimming shortened V by 6 bases and J by 4 bases, and 19 bases separated the two germline ends. CDR1 is SGDLS, CDR2 YYNGEE, per germline. The CDR3 spans 15 residues. The CDR3 DNA sequence: TGTGCCAGCACAGGTGGGAGGGGACGTGTCACTGAAGCTTTCTTT. It encodes CASTGGRGRVTEAFF.

This clonotype showed up just a few times. V gene TRBV7-8 combines with J gene TRBJ2-3, with TRBD1 matching 12 bases. The germline V gene encodes CDR1 SGHVS and CDR2 FQNEAQ. The ends lost 5 bases at V and 4 bases at J; junction bases unmatched: 10. CDR3 size: 17 residues. The CDR3: CASSIMPGQGASDTQYF. The DNA of the CDR3 is TGTGCCAGCAGCATTATGCCGGGACAGGGGGCATCAGATACGCAGTATTTT.

This clonotype appeared a few times. The V gene is TRBV20-1, the J gene TRBJ1-1; no clear D gene. The CDR3 totals 11 residues. Trimming removed 3 bases at V and 6 bases at J, with 8 bases between. Per germline, CDR1 DFQATT and CDR2 SNEGSKA (reference sequence). The CDR3 here is CSASPRSEAFF. CDR3 DNA: TGCAGTGCTAGTCCTCGTTCTGAAGCTTTCTTT.

This clonotype came up many times. This chain joins TRBV7-9 and TRBJ2-5; no reliable D call. The CDR3 is 12 residues long. The V gene lost 5 bases and the J gene lost 4 bases, with 8 bases spanning the gap. Germline V CDR1 and CDR2: SEHNR, FQNEAQ (reference sequence). Here the CDR3 DNA reads TGTGCCAGCAGCGGCCGCGTAGAGACCCAGTACTTC. Translation: CASSGRVETQYF. Drawing the rest from reference TRBV7-9 and TRBJ2-5, the complete variable domain is DTGVSQNPRHKITKRGQNVTFRCDPISEHNRLYWYRQTLGQGPEFLTYFQNEAQLEKSRLLSDRFSAERPKGSFSTLEIQRTEQGDSAMYLCASSGRVETQYFGPGTRLLVL.

This clonotype showed up just a few times. The chain employs TRBV7-2 and TRBJ2-1; TRBD2 matches at 7 bases. CDR3 length equals 17 residues. Germline CDR1 reads SGHTA; CDR2 reads FQGNSA. With V trimmed by 5 bases and J by 0 bases, 10 bases remained unmatched. CDR3 protein: CASSKSFGGSSYNEQFF. The CDR3, as DNA: TGTGCCAGCAGCAAATCGTTCGGGGGGAGCTCCTACAATGAGCAGTTCTTC.

This chain joins TRBV10-3 and TRBJ2-7; weak D call: TRBD2 (7 bases). Germline V CDR1 and CDR2: ENHRY, SYGVKD. CDR3 length: 14 amino acids. Trimming pared 3 bases from V and 3 bases from J, leaving 12 bases between. The CDR3 region is CAISEGGGIYEQYF. The CDR3 coding sequence is TGTGCCATCAGTGAAGGGGGAGGGATCTACGAGCAGTACTTC.

The chain recombines TRBV10-3 with TRBJ1-2; no definite D call. The length of the CDR3 is 14 residues. V was pared by 3 bases and J by 2 bases, with 10 bases between. Germline V lookup: CDR1 ENHRY, CDR2 SYGVKD. The DNA for the CDR3 is TGTGCCATCAGTGATGACGTGGGAAACTATGGCTACACCTTC. It translates to CAISDDVGNYGYTF.